The sequence of this TCR beta chain was determined in a study of CD8 T cells in Susac syndrome (dated by TCRdb to the late 2010s). In terms of the full investigation: The study used repertoire sequencing to test whether antigen drove CD8+ T cell activation and differentiation in Susac syndrome. What the study reported, not specific to this receptor: The study acknowledged that relatively few individuals were included in the TCR sequencing and HLA analysis.

Trimming takes 1 base from V and 3 bases from J, and the germline ends sit 11 bases apart. The CDR3 spans 15 residues, from the cysteine through the phenylalanine. Kept here is only the CDR3 DNA, which spans 45 bases and is read in frame from base 1. Via the germline V gene, CDR1 is SGHTA and CDR2 FQGTGA. High-throughput TCR beta sequencing profiled peripheral blood CD8+ and CD4+ T cells from healthy donors, Susac syndrome patients and multiple sclerosis patients. The healthy donors served as controls matched for age and sex. Bulk CD8+ and CD4+ T cells were purified magnetically by negative isolation, whereas CD8+ TEMRA cells were enriched by FACS. Blood was drawn into EDTA tubes, processed within 24 hours, and PBMCs were isolated by density gradient centrifugation. PBMCs intended for TCR sequencing were cryopreserved in liquid nitrogen and thawed later in a water bath at 37 degrees C. The sorted or isolated CD4+, CD8+ and CD8+ TEMRA cells reached a purity of at least 90%.

On this clonotype: The target of this receptor is not known. No base quality information exists; no much larger clone differs at one position.

RNA was extracted with the RNeasy kit and about 0.5 to 1 ug was reverse transcribed using random hexamers. The immunoSEQ multiplex PCR assay, covering 54 Vbeta and 13 Jbeta segments, was used to amplify TCR beta CDR3 regions. PCR amplification bias was corrected using a synthetic template baseline for primer optimization and computational correction. Per the source publication's procedure: Reads were assigned to V, D and J genes according to IMGT and analyzed in immunoSEQ Analyzer, with only productive sequences retained. Clonality was computed as one minus Shannon entropy normalized by log2 of the number of productive unique sequences. Public and private clones were assessed among the 100 most prevalent clones of each patient and control. Clones were defined as Susac-specific if absent from the healthy and MS cohorts, from approximately 1,100 published viral clones and from other ImmuneACCESS disease sequences. In-frame beta chains were kept once TCRdb had trimmed the public reads at Q25 with fastp and called clones with MiXCR. Each CDR3 protein appears once, grouped with its most common genes and DNA. TCRdb's processing, not the authors' own work, is the source of the V and J calls. The sample table contains about 190,000 distinct CDR3 sequences; only one count was recorded for 93% of them. In total, the top ten clones hold 0.09% to 0.12% of the sample.

The sequence was collected from a human donor in good health. Here the chain combines TRBV7-3 and TRBJ2-3, with the D gene not clear enough to name. The sample was CD4+ T cells from PBMCs. The CDR3 region: CASSLNRVGTDTQYF. The sequenced DNA: TGTGCCAGCAGCTTAAATCGGGTGGGAACAGATACGCAGTATTTT.